Listed below are T cell receptor beta chains from one sample, sequenced in a study of cytomegalovirus exposure and HLA in healthy donors. Sequenced by immunoSEQ multiplex PCR; TCRdb stores in-frame clones only, minus some. This sample has 150,000 or so clones, with around 67% found just once. What was sequenced was PBMCs. The receptors stem from a woman aged 18-35 years in good health and CMV-seronegative. Both conserved end residues are part of each CDR3. A D gene is named only where the DNA matches it firmly. Size is stated for part of the rows, as once, few or many counts, or as a class when the clone is expanded.

J | V | D | size | DNA | CDR3
TRBJ2-2 | TRBV19 | - | - | TGTGCCAGTAGTATTACCAGGAACACCGGGGAGCTGTTTTTT | CASSITRNTGELFF
TRBJ2-3 | TRBV9 | TRBD2 | - | TGTGCCAGCAGCGCCACGAGGGGAGCGGGAGGGTCGCTTGATACGCAGTATTTT | CASSATRGAGGSLDTQYF
TRBJ2-1 | TRBV4-3 | - | - | TGCGCCAGCAGCCAAGATCTGGGCAGGGGACGTACCAATGAGCAGTTCTTC | CASSQDLGRGRTNEQFF
TRBJ2-3 | TRBV11-2 | TRBD2 | - | TGTGCCAGCAGCTTGACTAGCGCCGGCACAGATACGCAGTATTTT | CASSLTSAGTDTQYF
TRBJ2-4 | TRBV4-1 | - | - | TGCGCCAGCAGCACCGGGGTAGGCCAGGAGCTAGCCAAAAACAGTCAGTACTTC | CASSTGVGQELAKNSQYF
TRBJ2-1 | TRBV7-6 | - | once | TGTGCCAGCAGCTCCTTCTTGGGGGCTCCACACAATGAGCAGTTCTTC | CASSSFLGAPHNEQFF
TRBJ2-7 | TRBV5-1 | TRBD1 | - | TGCGCCAGCAGCTCGGGACAGGGGGCTATATCCTACGAGCAGTACTTC | CASSSGQGAISYEQYF
TRBJ1-1 | TRBV7-9 | - | - | TGTGCCAGCAATTCTAGAAACACTGAAGCTTTCTTT | CASNSRNTEAFF
TRBJ1-1 | TRBV2 | - | - | TGTGCCAGCAGTGAAGGGGGGGTACTAAACACTGAAGCTTTCTTT | CASSEGGVLNTEAFF
TRBJ1-1 | TRBV19 | - | - | TGTGCCAGTAGTATCCCACCGGGAGGTGAAGCTTTCTTT | CASSIPPGGEAFF
TRBJ2-6 | TRBV11-3 | - | - | TGTGCCAGCAGCTTAGCGGAGGGGGCTAGCTCTGGGGCCAACGTCCTGACTTTC | CASSLAEGASSGANVLTF
TRBJ2-3 | TRBV28 | - | few | TGTGCCAGCAGCGTACTAGGTTCGCAGTATTTT | CASSVLGSQYF
TRBJ2-1 | TRBV6-6 | TRBD2 | - | TGTGCCAGCAGCGCCCGGGGACTAGTCTATGAGCAGTTCTTC | CASSARGLVYEQFF
TRBJ1-4 | TRBV27 | - | - | TGTGCCAGCAGTTTAACGGTTGCAACTAATGAAAAACTGTTTTTT | CASSLTVATNEKLFF
TRBJ1-6 | TRBV28 | - | - | TGTGCCAGCAGTTTACGGAGGGATAATTCACCCCTCCACTTT | CASSLRRDNSPLHF
TRBJ2-5 | TRBV7-8 | TRBD2 | - | TGTGCCAGCAGCTTATTCACGAGCGGGAGGGCCGAAGAGACCCAGTACTTC | CASSLFTSGRAEETQYF
TRBJ2-7 | TRBV5-4 | TRBD1 | - | TGTGCCAGCAGCTTGGAACCTCGACAGGGGCGGCAGTACTTC | CASSLEPRQGRQYF
TRBJ2-2 | TRBV7-3 | - | - | TGTGCCAGCGGGACCGGGACTTTGGGGACCGGGGAGCTGTTTTTT | CASGTGTLGTGELFF
TRBJ2-7 | TRBV6-5 | - | - | TGTGCCAGCAGTTATTCGTCGGGGCGGGAATACGAGCAGTACTTC | CASSYSSGREYEQYF
TRBJ2-7 | TRBV5-6 | - | - | TGTGCCAGCAGCCTGGACGGGACCTACGAGCAGTACTTC | CASSLDGTYEQYF
TRBJ1-1 | TRBV7-2 | - | few | TGTGCCAGCAGCTTAGCGAACGGGAACACTGAAGCTTTCTTT | CASSLANGNTEAFF
TRBJ2-7 | TRBV4-3 | - | - | TGCGCCAGCAGCCAAGATCGAAGGGGCCCCCCCCACGAGCAGTACTTC | CASSQDRRGPPHEQYF
TRBJ1-1 | TRBV19 | TRBD1 | - | TGTGCCAGTAGTTTGAACAGGGGGAACACTGAAGCTTTCTTT | CASSLNRGNTEAFF
TRBJ2-2 | TRBV7-7 | TRBD2 | few | TGTGCCAGCAGCTTACGCCCGACTAGCGGGAACACCGGGGAGCTGTTTTTT | CASSLRPTSGNTGELFF
TRBJ2-3 | TRBV4-3 | - | - | TGCGCCAGCAGCCACCTCAGGGTTGGAGATACGCAGTATTTT | CASSHLRVGDTQYF
TRBJ1-5 | TRBV5-1 | - | - | TGCGCCAGCAGCTTAGGGGGTTACCATAGCAATCAGCCCCAGCATTTT | CASSLGGYHSNQPQHF
TRBJ2-5 | TRBV7-9 | - | - | TGTGCCAGCAGCAGAGAGGCCCAAGAGACCCAGTACTTC | CASSREAQETQYF
TRBJ1-5 | TRBV29-1 | - | - | TGCAGCGTTGCCCAGGGTGGCAGTCAGCCCCAGCATTTT | CSVAQGGSQPQHF
TRBJ2-1 | TRBV7-8 | - | - | TGTGCCAGCAGCTTGGCTAGTAAAATGCTTAATGAGCAGTTCTTC | CASSLASKMLNEQFF
TRBJ1-6 | TRBV28 | - | - | TGTGCCAGCAGTATCGCAGGGTTTTTGTATAATTCACCCCTCCACTTT | CASSIAGFLYNSPLHF
TRBJ1-1 | TRBV7-9 | - | - | TGTGCCAGCAGCGGGGGGGGCGGAACTGAAGCTTTCTTT | CASSGGGGTEAFF
TRBJ2-2 | TRBV5-1 | TRBD2 | - | TGCGCCAGCTCCCTGACTAGCGGAACCGGGGAGCTGTTTTTT | CASSLTSGTGELFF
TRBJ1-3 | TRBV7-6 | - | - | TGTGCCAGCAGCTCCTCCGGGGGTAACACCATATATTTT | CASSSSGGNTIYF
TRBJ2-1 | TRBV7-9 | - | - | TGTTCCAGCAGCTACATACAGGGCCAGCCCTACAATGAGCAGTTCTTC | CSSSYIQGQPYNEQFF
TRBJ2-7 | TRBV7-2 | - | - | TGTGCCAGCAGCCCACGGGTCAGCTACGAGCAGTACTTC | CASSPRVSYEQYF
TRBJ1-4 | TRBV19 | TRBD1 | few | TGTGCCAGTAGACTCGGGACAGCCACAACTAATGAAAAACTGTTTTTT | CASRLGTATTNEKLFF
TRBJ2-3 | TRBV6-4 | TRBD2 | - | TGTGCCAGCAGTGCGCTAGCGGGAGATAGCACAGATACGCAGTATTTT | CASSALAGDSTDTQYF
TRBJ1-4 | TRBV6-5 | TRBD1 | - | TGTGCCAGCAGACCGGGACAGGCTCGTGAAAAACTGTTTTTT | CASRPGQAREKLFF
TRBJ1-2 | TRBV2 | TRBD1 | - | TGTGCCAGCAGCGACACCTCTGGACAGGGGGTCCTCTATGGCTACACCTTC | CASSDTSGQGVLYGYTF
TRBJ1-2 | TRBV7-9 | - | - | TGTGCCAGCAGCTTGGGGGGGGCATATGGCTACACCTTC | CASSLGGAYGYTF
TRBJ2-6 | TRBV4-2 | TRBD2 | - | TGTGCCAGCAGCCAAGGGGAGGGAGGGGCCAACGTCCTGACTTTC | CASSQGEGGANVLTF
TRBJ2-7 | TRBV7-2 | TRBD2 | - | TGTGCCAGCAGCCCGTCGACTAGCGGGGCTTACGAGCAGTACTTC | CASSPSTSGAYEQYF
TRBJ1-6 | TRBV10-3 | TRBD1 | - | TGTGCCATCAGTGTACGGACAGGGGCGGAATCACCCCTCCACTTT | CAISVRTGAESPLHF
TRBJ1-4 | TRBV28 | - | - | TGTGCCAGCAGTCCCCCGAGGGAAAAGCTGTTTTTT | CASSPPREKLFF
TRBJ2-7 | TRBV28 | - | - | TGTGCCAGCAGTTTATCAACCACTTGGGGGCACTCCTACGAGCAGTACTTC | CASSLSTTWGHSYEQYF
TRBJ2-2 | TRBV7-2 | - | - | TGTGCCAGCATCCCGACAGGAGACACCGGGGAGCTGTTTTTT | CASIPTGDTGELFF
TRBJ1-6 | TRBV29-1 | - | - | TGCAGCGTACAGGCCGGCTCCTATAATTCACCCCTCCACTTT | CSVQAGSYNSPLHF
TRBJ1-1 | TRBV5-1 | - | - | TGCGCCAGCAGCTTTTATTCCGGGAACACTGAAGCTTTCTTT | CASSFYSGNTEAFF
TRBJ2-1 | TRBV14 | TRBD2 | few | TGTGCCAGCAGCCTCGGACTAGCGGGAAATGAGCAGTTCTTC | CASSLGLAGNEQFF
TRBJ1-1 | TRBV5-1 | TRBD1 | - | TGCGCCAGCGGATCGACAGGGGGTAACACTGAAGCTTTCTTT | CASGSTGGNTEAFF
TRBJ1-2 | TRBV10-3 | TRBD1 | - | TGTGCCATCAGGCCCGACCAGGGGGGAGCCTATGGCTACACCTTC | CAIRPDQGGAYGYTF
TRBJ1-5 | TRBV28 | TRBD1 | - | TGTGCCAGCAGTTCCCCGACAGGGCCCCTCGGTCAGCCCCAGCATTTT | CASSSPTGPLGQPQHF
TRBJ1-5 | TRBV4-3 | TRBD1 | - | TGCGCCAGCAGCCAAGGGACAGGAGGGAATCAGCCCCAGCATTTT | CASSQGTGGNQPQHF
TRBJ1-3 | TRBV7-9 | - | - | TGTGCCAGCAGCCCACAGGGTTACTCTGGAAACACCATATATTTT | CASSPQGYSGNTIYF
TRBJ1-2 | TRBV5-6 | - | - | TGTGCCAGCAGCTTGATAGCTAACTATGGCTACACCTTC | CASSLIANYGYTF
TRBJ1-5 | TRBV2 | TRBD1 | - | TGTGCCAGCGAGGACAGGGGTAACAATCAGCCCCAGCATTTT | CASEDRGNNQPQHF
TRBJ2-2 | TRBV6-4 | TRBD1 | - | TGTGCCAGCAGACCGGGACAGGGCGTCGGGGAGCTGTTTTTT | CASRPGQGVGELFF
TRBJ1-1 | TRBV5-1 | - | few | TGCGCCAGCAGCTTGGGCCTAGTTGCGAACACTGAAGCTTTCTTT | CASSLGLVANTEAFF
TRBJ2-5 | TRBV19 | - | - | TGTGCCAGTAACGACTGGAAACAAGAGACCCAGTACTTC | CASNDWKQETQYF